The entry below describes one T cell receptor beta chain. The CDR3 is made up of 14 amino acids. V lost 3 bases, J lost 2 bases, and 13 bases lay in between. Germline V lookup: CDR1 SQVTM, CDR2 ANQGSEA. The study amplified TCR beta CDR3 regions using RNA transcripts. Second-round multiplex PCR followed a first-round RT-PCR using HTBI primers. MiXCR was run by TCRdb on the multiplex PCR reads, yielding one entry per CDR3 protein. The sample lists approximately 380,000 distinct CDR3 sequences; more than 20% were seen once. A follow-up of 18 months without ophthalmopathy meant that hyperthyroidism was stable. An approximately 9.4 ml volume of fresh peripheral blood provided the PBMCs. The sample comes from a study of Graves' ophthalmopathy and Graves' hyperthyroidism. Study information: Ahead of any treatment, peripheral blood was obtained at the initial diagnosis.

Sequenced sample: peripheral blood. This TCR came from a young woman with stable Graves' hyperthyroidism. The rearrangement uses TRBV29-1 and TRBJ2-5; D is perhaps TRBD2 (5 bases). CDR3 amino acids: CSVDPLSGQETQYF. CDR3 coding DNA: TGCAGCGTTGATCCCTTGAGCGGACAAGAGACCCAGTACTTC. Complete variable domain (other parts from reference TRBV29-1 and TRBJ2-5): SAVISQKPSRDICQRGTSLTIQCQVDSQVTMMFWYRQQPGQSLTLIATANQGSEATYESGFVIDKFPISRPNLTFSTLTVSNMSPEDSSIYLCSVDPLSGQETQYFGPGTRLLVL.